Described below is a single TCR beta chain sequence and its context. The target antigen is unknown. Repertoires were generated with immunoSEQ multiplex PCR, while TCRdb's copy carries only in-frame clones and drops some. The profile shows 35,000 to 45,000 clones, 70% to 80% of them singletons. This sample is part of a study of early stage breast cancer tumors. Study information: Eight or nine ER+/PR+/HER2- tumors were invasive ductal; a few were invasive lobular. Notes on the study in general: Comparing each tissue with blood distinguished tumor from normal in about 90% of the 16 patients. Unsorted bulk genomic DNA sequencing lacked pairing and functional marker data. Tumors had roughly 2.4-fold higher T cell density and higher clonality than adjacent normal breast tissue.

This CDR3 region has 14 residues. Germline-derived CDR1 and CDR2 are MDHEN and SYDVKM. Trimming at V came to 7 bases and at J to 6 bases, leaving 7 bases not matched to a gene. The receptor comes from a person in their sixties with breast cancer. The V gene is TRBV28, the J gene TRBJ2-7; 12 bases map to TRBD2. Sequencing was carried out using blood. CDR3 protein: CASTRLAGVGEQYF. The CDR3, as DNA: TGTGCCAGCACTAGACTAGCGGGAGTAGGCGAGCAGTACTTC.